The source of this T cell receptor beta chain is a study of technical replicates of blood from several donors (dated by TCRdb to 2016 to 2017). Library preparation employed the immunoSEQ multiplex PCR assay. TCRdb's version of the immuneACCESS table is confined to in-frame rearrangements and falls short of the full clone set. An unresolved V gene accounts for under half of the shortfall where checked; the remainder is of unknown origin. The sample table contains approximately 31,000 clones; only one count was recorded for approximately 90% of them. The biggest ten clones account for 4.1% of the sample. As to this clone: Its antigen remains unidentified. Nothing much larger sits one base from this clone, and base qualities are not available.

The V end gives up 4 bases and the J end 7 bases, leaving 7 bases in the junction not matched to a gene. Measured from the cysteine to the phenylalanine, the CDR3 is 14 residues long. Of the read, only the CDR3 DNA is kept; its 42 bases are in frame from base 1. The germline V gene gives CDR1 as SGHVS and CDR2 as FQNEAQ. The clonotype comes from a human donor in good health. Some clones in this sample may be carry-over from other donors' samples. The specimen was PBMCs. The chain was built from TRBV7-8 and TRBJ2-1, with 7 middle bases fitting TRBD2. CDR3 sequence: CASSWGGGWNEQFF. The bases are TGTGCCAGCAGCTGGGGGGGTGGGTGGAATGAGCAGTTCTTC.